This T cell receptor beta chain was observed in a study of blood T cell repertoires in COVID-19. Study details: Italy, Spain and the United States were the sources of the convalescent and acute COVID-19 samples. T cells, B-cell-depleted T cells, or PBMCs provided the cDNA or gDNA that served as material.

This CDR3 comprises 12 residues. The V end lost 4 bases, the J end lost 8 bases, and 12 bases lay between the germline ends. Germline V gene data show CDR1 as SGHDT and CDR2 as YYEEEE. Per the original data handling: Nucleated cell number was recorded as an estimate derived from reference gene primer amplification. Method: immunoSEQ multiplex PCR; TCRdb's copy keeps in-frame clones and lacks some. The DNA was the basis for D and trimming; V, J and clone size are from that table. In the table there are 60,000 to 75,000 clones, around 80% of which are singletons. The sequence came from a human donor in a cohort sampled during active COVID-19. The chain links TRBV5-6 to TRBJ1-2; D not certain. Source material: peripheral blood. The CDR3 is CASSPSTEGYTF. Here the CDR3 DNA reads TGTGCCAGCAGCCCCTCGACGGAGGGCTACACCTTC.